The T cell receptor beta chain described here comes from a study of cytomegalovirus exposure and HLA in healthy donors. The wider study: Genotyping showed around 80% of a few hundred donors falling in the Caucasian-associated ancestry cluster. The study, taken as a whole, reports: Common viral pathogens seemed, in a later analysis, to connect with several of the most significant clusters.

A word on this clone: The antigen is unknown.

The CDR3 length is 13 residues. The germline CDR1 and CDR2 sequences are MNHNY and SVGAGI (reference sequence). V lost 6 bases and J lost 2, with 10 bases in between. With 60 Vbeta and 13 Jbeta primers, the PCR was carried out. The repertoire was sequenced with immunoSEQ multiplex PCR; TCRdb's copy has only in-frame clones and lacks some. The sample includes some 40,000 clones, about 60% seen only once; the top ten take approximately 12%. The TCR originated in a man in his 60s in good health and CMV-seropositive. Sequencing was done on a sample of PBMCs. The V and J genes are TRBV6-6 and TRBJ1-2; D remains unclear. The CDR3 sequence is CASSLTENYGYTF. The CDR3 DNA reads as TGTGCCAGCAGCCTCACAGAAAACTATGGCTACACCTTC.